There are a few counts of the clone carrying this TCR beta chain. The antigen is undetermined. These data come from a study of CD8+CD57+ T cells in acquired aplastic anemia. Study-wide context: The mean DNA yield obtained from sorted CD4+ and CD8+ cells came to 3 to 3.5 ug. Healthy CD8+ samples averaged about 11.0 million reads. Study-level findings and limits: A set of 25 to 35 CD8+ CDR3 sequences was shared between patients and controls, and these sequences appeared highly expressed in patients.

The V segment lost 10 bases and the J segment 5 bases; nucleotides outside the gene matches: 4. The CDR3 has 11 residues. CDR1 is MDHEN and CDR2 is SYDVKM in the germline V gene. The TCR beta profiling, which covered VDJ combination and CDR3 sequence, was carried out using genomic DNA as the template. TCRdb reprocessed the reads via MiXCR and lists one record per CDR3 protein. The top ten clones hold approximately 1% of a sample with 150,000 to 200,000 distinct CDR3 sequences, around 45% of them seen once. This sequence originates from a human donor in good health. The specimen sequenced was sorted CD4+, CD8+, or CD8+CD57+ T cells (not recorded which) from PBMCs. The V and J genes are TRBV28 and TRBJ1-1; TRBD1 matches 7 bases. The CDR3 reads CATSQGTEAFF. As DNA, the CDR3 is TGTGCCACCTCACAGGGGACTGAAGCTTTCTTT.